This TCR beta chain came from a study of beta chain features in type 1 diabetes. This clone was picked up a small number of times. Its antigen is unidentified. Germline V gives CDR1 GTSNPN, CDR2 SVGIG (reference sequence). The CDR3 consists of 13 residues. V lost 4 bases to trimming and J lost 0 bases, with 7 bases between them. Whole-study results and caveats: All four CD4+ subsets of Type 1 diabetes patients contained TCRB CDR3s that were moderately but significantly shorter.

The entirety of the isolated RNA underwent reverse transcription, so expressed TCRB transcripts were sequenced. Read counts averaged roughly 4 million for samples of naive, central memory and regulatory T cells. The table came from immunoSEQ multiplex PCR; TCRdb's copy has only in-frame clones and leaves some out. There are under 400,000 clones in the sample; around 12% occur only once, and roughly 0.0097% lies in the top ten. Sequenced input: naive CD4+ T cells from blood. The chain employs TRBV30 and TRBJ1-3; no clear D gene. This TCR derives from a woman aged 18-35 years with type 1 diabetes. The chain's CDR3 is CAWKLRSGNTIYF. The CDR3 DNA reads as TGTGCCTGGAAGCTACGCTCTGGAAACACCATATATTTT.